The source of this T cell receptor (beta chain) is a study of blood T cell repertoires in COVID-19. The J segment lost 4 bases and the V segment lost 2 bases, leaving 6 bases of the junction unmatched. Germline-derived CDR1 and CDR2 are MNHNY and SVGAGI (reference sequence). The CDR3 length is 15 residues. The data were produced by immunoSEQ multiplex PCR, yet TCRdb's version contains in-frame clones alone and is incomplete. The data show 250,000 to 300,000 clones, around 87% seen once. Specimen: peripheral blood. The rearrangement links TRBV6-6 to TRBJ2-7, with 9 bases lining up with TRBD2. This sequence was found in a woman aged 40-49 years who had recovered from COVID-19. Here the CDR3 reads CASSYLSGGPYEQYF. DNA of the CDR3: TGTGCCAGCAGTTACCTTAGCGGGGGACCTTACGAGCAGTACTTC.